Described below is a single TCR beta chain sequence and its context. Here immunoSEQ multiplex PCR was the method, and the copy in TCRdb shows in-frame clones only, minus some. The data contain 2 million to 2.5 million clones, approximately 93% of them singletons. Free of recent acute infections or vaccinations, the donors were healthy HIV-negative adults. These data are taken from a study of shared clonotypes between healthy human individuals. Germline loops: CDR1 LGHNA, CDR2 YSLEER. This CDR3 has 15 amino acids. The ends were cut back, 1 base at V and 2 bases at J, with 12 bases in the middle. Sequencing input: naive CD4+ T cells from PBMCs. As to subset: CD45RA+ positively selected. This TCR was recovered from a man younger than 35 in good health. Some clones in this sample may be carry-over from other donors' samples. The rearrangement uses TRBV4-3 and TRBJ2-7; no definite D call. For the CDR3, the DNA is TGCGCCAGCAGCCAAGTCTTCGGGCAGACCTACGAGCAGTACTTC. Its protein product is CASSQVFGQTYEQYF.